The rows below give T cell receptor beta chains drawn from one sample of a study of beta chain features in type 1 diabetes. TCRdb's copy holds only in-frame clones and misses some; the assay was immunoSEQ multiplex PCR. The repertoire holds under 800,000 clones, with roughly 15% as singletons. The sequencing input was naive CD4+ T cells from blood. Receptor source: a man aged 18 to 35 in good health. CDR3s include the opening cysteine and the closing phenylalanine or tryptophan. Fields, in order: CDR3 DNA, CDR3 protein, V gene, D gene, clone size, J gene. D genes are given only for firm matches. The size field is filled for only some rows; it gives once, few, many or a size class.

CDR3nt: TGTGCCACCAGCAGAGGGTTGATCAATGAGCAGTTCTTC
CDR3aa: CATSRGLINEQFF
v_gene: TRBV15
d_gene: -
abundance: -
j_gene: TRBJ2-1

CDR3nt: TGTGCCAGCAGTTTTGGCGATCAGCCCCAGCATTTT
CDR3aa: CASSFGDQPQHF
v_gene: TRBV25-1
d_gene: -
abundance: few
j_gene: TRBJ1-5

CDR3nt: TGTGCCAGCAGTTTGGGGACAGGGGCCTTACCTGGGGCCAACGTCCTGACTTTC
CDR3aa: CASSLGTGALPGANVLTF
v_gene: TRBV28
d_gene: TRBD1
abundance: few
j_gene: TRBJ2-6

CDR3nt: TGTGCTAGCAGCTTAAGTGCGGGTTATGGAAACACCATATATTTT
CDR3aa: CASSLSAGYGNTIYF
v_gene: TRBV7-7
d_gene: -
abundance: -
j_gene: TRBJ1-3

CDR3nt: TGTGCCAGCAGTTACTATCTGGACAGGGGTGAAGCTTTCTTT
CDR3aa: CASSYYLDRGEAFF
v_gene: TRBV6-5
d_gene: TRBD1
abundance: -
j_gene: TRBJ1-1

CDR3nt: TGTGCCAGCAGCTTGACCCCCAGCTCAGATACGCAGTATTTT
CDR3aa: CASSLTPSSDTQYF
v_gene: TRBV5-6
d_gene: -
abundance: -
j_gene: TRBJ2-3

CDR3nt: TGTGCCAGCAGTGAAAGTCAGGGACTCTATGGCTACACCTTC
CDR3aa: CASSESQGLYGYTF
v_gene: TRBV2
d_gene: -
abundance: few
j_gene: TRBJ1-2

CDR3nt: TGTGCCAGCGTGATTGACATTCAGTACTTC
CDR3aa: CASVIDIQYF
v_gene: TRBV2
d_gene: -
abundance: few
j_gene: TRBJ2-4

CDR3nt: TGTGCCAGCTCATCCCAGGGGAGTGCCGGGACAGCAAGCACAGATACGCAGTATTTT
CDR3aa: CASSSQGSAGTASTDTQYF
v_gene: TRBV18
d_gene: TRBD1
abundance: -
j_gene: TRBJ2-3

CDR3nt: TGTGCCATCAGACCGGGACAGGGAGTAGGTGAGCAGTTCTTC
CDR3aa: CAIRPGQGVGEQFF
v_gene: TRBV10-3
d_gene: TRBD1
abundance: -
j_gene: TRBJ2-1

CDR3nt: TGTGCCAGCAGCCGGTCTAGGGAGTACGAGCAGTACTTC
CDR3aa: CASSRSREYEQYF
v_gene: TRBV7-8
d_gene: -
abundance: -
j_gene: TRBJ2-7

CDR3nt: TGTGCCAGCAGGCGACCGGGACAGGGATATGGCTACACCTTC
CDR3aa: CASRRPGQGYGYTF
v_gene: TRBV6-5
d_gene: TRBD1
abundance: -
j_gene: TRBJ1-2

CDR3nt: TGCAGCTTAACAGGGAACACTGAAGCTTTCTTT
CDR3aa: CSLTGNTEAFF
v_gene: TRBV29-1
d_gene: -
abundance: -
j_gene: TRBJ1-1

CDR3nt: TGTGCCAGCAGCTTAGACAGGGGATATTTCGACAATGAGCAGTTCTTC
CDR3aa: CASSLDRGYFDNEQFF
v_gene: TRBV7-9
d_gene: TRBD1
abundance: -
j_gene: TRBJ2-1

CDR3nt: TGTGCCAGCAGCTTGATTGGACAGGGTCCCGAGCAGTACTTC
CDR3aa: CASSLIGQGPEQYF
v_gene: TRBV5-6
d_gene: TRBD1
abundance: few
j_gene: TRBJ2-7

CDR3nt: TGTGCCAGCAGTAGGGCCCTAGCGAGCTCCTACAATGAGCAGTTCTTC
CDR3aa: CASSRALASSYNEQFF
v_gene: TRBV2
d_gene: -
abundance: -
j_gene: TRBJ2-1

CDR3nt: TGTGCCAGCAGTGAGAACGGTAACACTGAAGCTTTCTTT
CDR3aa: CASSENGNTEAFF
v_gene: TRBV2
d_gene: -
abundance: -
j_gene: TRBJ1-1